The clone carrying this T cell receptor beta chain was seen only a few times. The sample is drawn from a study of T cells in Graves' hyperthyroidism and ophthalmopathy. Germline CDR1 is WNHNN and CDR2 is SYGVQD (reference sequence). The CDR3 has 12 amino acids. The ends were cut back, 6 bases at V and 4 bases at J, with 9 bases in the middle. Each diagnosis drew on symptoms, thyroxine, TRAb, thyroid ultrasound and orbital computed tomography findings. Amplification targeted TCR beta CDR3 regions from RNA transcripts. Using the HTBI primer set, a first-round RT-PCR was run on the TCR CDR3. TCRdb reanalysed the multiplex PCR reads using MiXCR and keeps one entry per CDR3 protein. This table holds some 98,000 distinct CDR3 sequences, around 37% found once.

The clonotype originates from a woman in her twenties or thirties with Graves' hyperthyroidism. The specimen sequenced was peripheral blood or thyroid tissue (not recorded which). J is TRBJ1-1 and V is TRBV10-1, with a possible D match to TRBD1 (5 bases). In DNA form, the CDR3 reads TGCGCCAGCAGCGAAAGGGGCACTGAAGCTTTCTTT. Encoded protein: CASSERGTEAFF.